This paragraph covers one T cell receptor beta chain sequence. The data were taken from a study of memory CD4+ T cells and cytomegalovirus serostatus. The overall study: Donors were healthy Belgian adults, about ten CMV seropositive and around 24 seronegative.

Single viable CD3+CD4+CD8-CD45RO+ cells were sorted as the memory CD4+ T cells. CMV serostatus came from serum IgG against pp150, pp28, p38, p52. Some clones are missing from TCRdb's copy, which holds only in-frame ones; the method was immunoSEQ multiplex PCR. The data hold roughly 50,000 clones, with about 80% observed a single time. This CDR3 region has 15 residues. Germline V gene lookup returns CDR1 SEHNR and CDR2 FQNEAQ (reference sequence). V gave up 3 bases and J gave up 4 bases, with 12 bases separating them. The clonotype was recovered from an adult in good health and CMV-seronegative. Sequencing input: memory CD4+ T cells from blood. The rearrangement joins TRBV7-9 to TRBJ1-4; the D is unclear. The CDR3 loop reads CASSFDGRLNEKLFF. CDR3 DNA: TGTGCCAGCAGCTTCGACGGCAGACTTAATGAAAAACTGTTTTTT. The entire variable domain, with the rest obtained from reference TRBV7-9 and TRBJ1-4, is as follows: DTGVSQNPRHKITKRGQNVTFRCDPISEHNRLYWYRQTLGQGPEFLTYFQNEAQLEKSRLLSDRFSAERPKGSFSTLEIQRTEQGDSAMYLCASSFDGRLNEKLFFGSGTQLSVL.